These T cell receptor beta chains were read from a single sample in a study of identical twins. MiXCR was run by TCRdb on the 5' RACE reads, yielding one entry per CDR3 protein. The sample lists fewer than 650,000 distinct CDR3 sequences, under 8.5% occurring once. In addition, the sample was reused for a study of yellow fever vaccine responses in identical twins.

Source material: PBMCs. These receptors all come from a woman aged 18-35 years in good health. The CDR3 runs from the conserved cysteine through the conserved F or W. Fields, in order: D gene, J gene, V gene, clone size, CDR3 protein, CDR3 DNA. A D gene is named only where the DNA matches it firmly. Not every row has a clone size; where given, it reads once, few, many or a size class.

>TRBD1|TRBJ1-2|TRBV7-9|many
CASSLGDRAYGYTF
TGTGCCAGCAGCTTAGGAGACAGGGCCTATGGCTACACCTTC
>NA|TRBJ2-3|TRBV7-8|NA
CASSSLSGYIDTQYF
TGTGCCAGCAGCTCGTTGTCGGGGTACATAGATACGCAGTATTTT
>NA|TRBJ2-3|TRBV4-2|few
CASSQDPQGPNTDTQYF
TGTGCCAGCAGCCAAGACCCTCAGGGGCCAAACACAGATACGCAGTATTTT
>TRBD2|TRBJ2-3|TRBV10-3|NA
CAISEAPTGLAGGAYGTDTQYF
TGTGCCATCAGTGAGGCCCCGACCGGACTAGCGGGGGGGGCCTATGGCACAGATACGCAGTATTTT
>NA|TRBJ2-2|TRBV24-1|many
CATSRPATGELFF
TGTGCCACCAGCCGTCCGGCCACCGGGGAGCTGTTTTTT
>NA|TRBJ1-5|TRBV5-6|many
CASSRLGDQPQHF
TGTGCCAGCAGCCGCTTGGGGGATCAGCCCCAGCATTTT
>TRBD2|TRBJ2-7|TRBV4-1|many
CASSQDPLAGGLTYEQYF
TGCGCCAGCAGCCAAGATCCCCTAGCGGGAGGCCTGACCTACGAGCAGTACTTC
>NA|TRBJ1-5|TRBV12-3/TRBV12-4|few
CASRTAGSNQPQHF
TGTGCCAGCAGAACGGCTGGCTCCAATCAGCCCCAGCATTTT
>TRBD1|TRBJ1-5|TRBV10-3|NA
CAIRTGDQPQHF
TGTGCCATCAGGACAGGGGATCAGCCCCAGCATTTT
>NA|TRBJ2-1|TRBV20-1|few
CSARTRGPNEQFF
TGCAGTGCCAGAACCCGGGGCCCCAATGAGCAGTTCTTC
>TRBD1|TRBJ1-2|TRBV18|few
CASSPLPLGGFYGYTF
TGTGCCAGCTCACCACTCCCGCTAGGGGGCTTCTATGGCTACACCTTC
>TRBD1|TRBJ2-5|TRBV29-1|many
CSVPGTGGLETQYF
TGCAGCGTCCCCGGGACAGGGGGCTTGGAGACCCAGTACTTC
>NA|TRBJ2-5|TRBV15|few
CATSRDSAQLSQETQYF
TGTGCCACCAGCAGAGATTCGGCCCAATTATCCCAAGAGACCCAGTACTTC
>TRBD2|TRBJ2-1|TRBV20-1|many
CSASGTSAYNEQFF
TGCAGTGCTTCCGGGACTAGCGCCTACAATGAGCAGTTCTTC
>NA|TRBJ1-4|TRBV14|few
CASGGFPQNEKLFF
TGTGCCAGCGGAGGATTTCCTCAAAATGAAAAACTGTTTTTT
>NA|TRBJ2-1|TRBV29-1|NA
CSVEVRVSYNEQFF
TGCAGCGTTGAAGTCCGGGTCTCCTACAATGAGCAGTTCTTC
>NA|TRBJ2-7|TRBV6-5|NA
CASSYSTGFSSYEQYF
TGTGCCAGCAGTTACTCGACAGGTTTTTCCTCCTACGAGCAGTACTTC
>NA|TRBJ2-3|TRBV3-1|few
CASSQRGWREGDTQYF
TGTGCCAGCAGCCAGAGGGGGTGGAGAGAAGGAGATACGCAGTATTTT
>NA|TRBJ2-3|TRBV4-1|few
CASSQDANGPGAKDTQYF
TGCGCCAGCAGCCAAGACGCAAATGGCCCCGGGGCTAAGGATACGCAGTATTTT
>TRBD1|TRBJ2-1|TRBV7-9|NA
CASSLVPGQGHNEQFF
TGTGCCAGCAGCTTAGTCCCGGGACAGGGACACAATGAGCAGTTCTTC
>NA|TRBJ1-6|TRBV5-1|many
CASSSAGTNPGNSPLHF
TGCGCCAGCAGCTCCGCCGGGACAAATCCGGGGAATTCACCCCTCCACTTT
>NA|TRBJ2-1|TRBV20-1|NA
CSATDPGQSTGNEQFF
TGCAGTGCCACAGACCCCGGACAGTCTACCGGGAATGAGCAGTTCTTC
>TRBD2|TRBJ2-3|TRBV5-1|few
CASSLFATGTTISGQYF
TGCGCCAGCAGCTTGTTCGCCACCGGGACTACCATCTCTGGGCAGTATTTT
>NA|TRBJ1-6|TRBV12-3/TRBV12-4|many
CASRAAGQWYNSPLHF
TGTGCCAGCAGGGCCGCTGGGCAATGGTATAATTCACCCCTCCACTTT
>NA|TRBJ2-7|TRBV4-2|NA
CASSPALSSYEQYF
TGTGCCAGCAGCCCCGCGCTCTCCTCCTACGAGCAGTACTTC
>TRBD1|TRBJ1-1|TRBV10-3|many
CAISELPGGGTEAFF
TGTGCCATCAGCGAACTACCAGGGGGCGGCACTGAAGCTTTCTTT
>NA|TRBJ2-2|TRBV18|few
CASSPWDSNTGELFF
TGTGCCAGCTCACCCTGGGACTCGAACACCGGGGAGCTGTTTTTT
>TRBD1|TRBJ1-5|TRBV5-5|NA
CASSPRDRGYNQPQHF
TGTGCCAGCAGCCCCAGGGACAGGGGATACAATCAGCCCCAGCATTTT
>TRBD1|TRBJ1-1|TRBV28|many
CASSWTGKNTEAFF
TGTGCCAGCAGTTGGACAGGAAAGAACACTGAAGCTTTCTTT
>NA|TRBJ2-3|TRBV12-3/TRBV12-4|many
CASKRATSTDTQYF
TGTGCCAGCAAAAGGGCTACTAGCACAGATACGCAGTATTTT
>NA|TRBJ1-5|TRBV6-5|NA
CASSYELKDTNSNQPQHF
TGTGCCAGCAGTTACGAGTTGAAGGACACCAATAGCAATCAGCCCCAGCATTTT
>NA|TRBJ2-5|TRBV5-1|many
CASSLHGQETQYF
TGCGCCAGCAGCCTACATGGGCAAGAGACCCAGTACTTC
>TRBD1|TRBJ2-4|TRBV6-2/TRBV6-3|NA
CASSYSIPSDREDKNIQYF
TGTGCCAGCAGTTACTCGATCCCTTCGGACAGGGAGGACAAAAACATTCAGTACTTC
>TRBD1|TRBJ1-5|TRBV20-1|many
CSALDRGGPYSNQPQHF
TGCAGTGCTTTGGACAGGGGTGGGCCATATAGCAATCAGCCCCAGCATTTT
>TRBD2|TRBJ2-3|TRBV24-1|few
CATSDQLAGGTTDTQYF
TGTGCCACCAGTGACCAATTAGCGGGGGGGACCACAGATACGCAGTATTTT
>TRBD2|TRBJ2-7|TRBV7-9|few
CASSPSGNAYEQYF
TGTGCCAGCAGCCCTAGCGGGAACGCCTACGAGCAGTACTTC
>NA|TRBJ2-7|TRBV3-1|many
CASSPEGGPYEQYF
TGTGCCAGCAGCCCTGAGGGGGGGCCCTACGAGCAGTACTTC
>NA|TRBJ2-1|TRBV5-1|few
CASSLGGTFSYNEQFF
TGCGCCAGCAGCTTGGGAGGGACATTTTCCTACAATGAGCAGTTCTTC
>TRBD2|TRBJ2-7|TRBV5-1|NA
CASSLIAGGPRYEQYF
TGCGCCAGCAGCTTAATAGCGGGAGGGCCTAGGTACGAGCAGTACTTC
>NA|TRBJ2-3|TRBV10-2|NA
CASSEMIGRTDTQYF
TGCGCCAGCAGTGAAATGATAGGGAGGACAGATACGCAGTATTTT
>TRBD2|TRBJ2-3|TRBV4-1|many
CASSQDRLEGLAGTDTQYF
TGCGCCAGCAGCCAAGATCGTTTAGAGGGACTAGCGGGCACAGATACGCAGTATTTT
>TRBD1|TRBJ1-2|TRBV3-1|many
CASSQRAGQGARGYTF
TGTGCCAGCAGCCAAAGGGCCGGACAGGGGGCGCGAGGCTACACCTTC
>TRBD1|TRBJ2-5|TRBV7-9|NA
CASSLSAGGDETQYF
TGTGCCAGCAGCTTATCGGCAGGGGGCGACGAGACCCAGTACTTC
>NA|TRBJ1-3|TRBV7-2|few
CASSQGRFSGNTIYF
TGTGCCAGCAGCCAGGGACGCTTCTCTGGAAACACCATATATTTT
>NA|TRBJ2-6|TRBV28|many
CASSGSSGANVLTF
TGTGCCAGCAGTGGTAGCTCTGGGGCCAACGTCCTGACTTTC
>TRBD1|TRBJ1-1|TRBV5-6|NA
CASSRNEQGARTEAFF
TGTGCCAGCAGCCGGAACGAACAGGGGGCACGCACTGAAGCTTTCTTT
>NA|TRBJ2-3|TRBV5-1|many
CASSSGNSATDTQYF
TGCGCCAGCAGCTCAGGGAATTCTGCCACAGATACGCAGTATTTT
>TRBD2|TRBJ2-3|TRBV6-2/TRBV6-3|many
CASSYYDSPGLAGATDTQYF
TGTGCCAGCAGTTACTATGACAGCCCGGGACTAGCGGGAGCCACAGATACGCAGTATTTT
>NA|TRBJ2-7|TRBV11-1|few
CASSIDGPLDEQYF
TGTGCCAGCAGCATAGACGGCCCCCTCGACGAGCAGTACTTC
>NA|TRBJ2-7|TRBV20-1|few
CSARDPSTALEQYF
TGCAGTGCTAGAGATCCTAGCACAGCGCTCGAGCAGTACTTC
>NA|TRBJ1-2|TRBV6-6|many
CASIGDNYGYTF
TGTGCCAGCATTGGGGATAACTATGGCTACACCTTC
>TRBD2|TRBJ2-3|TRBV7-9|few
CASSRGLAGGTDTQYF
TGTGCCAGCAGCCGAGGACTAGCGGGGGGGACAGATACGCAGTATTTT
>NA|TRBJ1-1|TRBV2|few
CASSREAEAFF
TGTGCCAGCTCAAGGGAGGCTGAAGCTTTCTTT
>NA|TRBJ1-1|TRBV12-3/TRBV12-4|NA
CASILENTEAFF
TGTGCCAGCATCCTAGAGAACACTGAAGCTTTCTTT
>NA|TRBJ1-5|TRBV15|few
CATSRDLQGSNQPQHF
TGTGCCACCAGCAGAGATCTCCAAGGCAGCAATCAGCCCCAGCATTTT
>TRBD2|TRBJ2-3|TRBV6-2/TRBV6-3|many
CASSWPSGSGSDTQYF
TGTGCCAGCAGTTGGCCCAGCGGGAGCGGGTCAGATACGCAGTATTTT
>TRBD1|TRBJ2-2|TRBV18|NA
CASSPTDRAVAGELFF
TGTGCCAGCTCACCAACGGACAGGGCGGTCGCCGGGGAGCTGTTTTTT
>NA|TRBJ2-5|TRBV7-9|few
CASSPQWERETQYF
TGTGCCAGCAGCCCCCAGTGGGAGAGAGAGACCCAGTACTTC